This TCR beta chain was captured in a study of cytomegalovirus exposure and HLA in healthy donors. Study details: Genotyping showed 70% to 90% of over 350 donors falling in the Caucasian-associated ancestry cluster. Study findings and constraints: Within a later analysis, the majority of CMV-associated TCR beta chains appeared HLA-restricted. High sensitivity and specificity were reportedly achieved when the classifier diagnosed cytomegalovirus status.

Germline CDR1 is LNHNV and CDR2 is YYDKDF (reference sequence). The CDR3 extends over 13 amino acids. Trimming pared 3 bases from V and 3 bases from J, leaving 8 bases between. 13 Jbeta primers and 60 Vbeta primers were used for the PCR. Here immunoSEQ multiplex PCR was the method, and the copy in TCRdb shows in-frame clones only, minus some. This sample yields about 130,000 clones, of which approximately 80% are seen a single time; 0.7% belongs to the top ten. As regards this clone: Antigen unknown.

The receptor comes from a man aged 18 to 29 in good health and CMV-seronegative. The specimen sequenced was PBMCs. This chain joins TRBV15 and TRBJ2-5; D call uncertain. DNA for the CDR3: TGTGCCACCAGCAGGGCCACAAAAGAGACCCAGTACTTC. Amino acid sequence: CATSRATKETQYF.